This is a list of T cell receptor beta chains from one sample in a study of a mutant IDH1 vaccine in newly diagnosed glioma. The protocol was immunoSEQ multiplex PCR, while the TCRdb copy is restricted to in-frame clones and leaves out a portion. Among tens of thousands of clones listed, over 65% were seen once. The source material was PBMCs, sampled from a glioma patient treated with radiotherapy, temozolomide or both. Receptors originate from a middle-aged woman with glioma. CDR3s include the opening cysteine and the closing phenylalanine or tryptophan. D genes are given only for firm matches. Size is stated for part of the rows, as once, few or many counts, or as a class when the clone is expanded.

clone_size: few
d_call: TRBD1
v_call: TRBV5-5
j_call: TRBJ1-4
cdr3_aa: CASSRQGATNEKLFF
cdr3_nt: TGTGCCAGCAGCCGTCAGGGGGCTACTAATGAAAAACTGTTTTTT

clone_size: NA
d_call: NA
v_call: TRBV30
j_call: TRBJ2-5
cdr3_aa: CAWTGMRETQYF
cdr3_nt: TGTGCCTGGACGGGGATGAGGGAGACCCAGTACTTC

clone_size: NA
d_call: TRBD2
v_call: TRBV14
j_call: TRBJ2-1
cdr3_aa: CASSQVGATSGGNNEQFF
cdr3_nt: TGTGCCAGCAGCCAAGTGGGGGCGACTAGCGGGGGAAACAATGAGCAGTTCTTC

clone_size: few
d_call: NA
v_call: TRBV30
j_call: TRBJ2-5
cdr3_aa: CAWSVRGTETQYF
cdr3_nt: TGTGCCTGGAGTGTACGGGGTACAGAGACCCAGTACTTC

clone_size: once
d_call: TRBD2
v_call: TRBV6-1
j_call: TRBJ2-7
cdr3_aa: CASRLAGGDEQYF
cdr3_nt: TGTGCCAGCAGATTAGCGGGGGGCGACGAGCAGTACTTC

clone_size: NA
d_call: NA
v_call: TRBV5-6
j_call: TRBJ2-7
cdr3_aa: CASSLGRGVLYEQYF
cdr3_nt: TGTGCCAGCAGCTTGGGCAGGGGGGTTCTCTACGAGCAGTACTTC

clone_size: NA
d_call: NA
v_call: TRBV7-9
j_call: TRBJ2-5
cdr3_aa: CASRLGLQETQYF
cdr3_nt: TGTGCCAGCCGCCTTGGGCTACAAGAGACCCAGTACTTC

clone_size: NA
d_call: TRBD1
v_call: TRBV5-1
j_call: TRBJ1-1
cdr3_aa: CASSQTGGAPEEAFF
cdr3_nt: TGCGCCAGCAGCCAAACAGGGGGCGCCCCGGAAGAAGCTTTCTTT

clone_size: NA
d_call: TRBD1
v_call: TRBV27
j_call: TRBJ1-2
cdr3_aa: CASRTYRGQEEGYTF
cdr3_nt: TGTGCCAGCAGGACCTACAGGGGGCAAGAGGAAGGCTACACCTTC

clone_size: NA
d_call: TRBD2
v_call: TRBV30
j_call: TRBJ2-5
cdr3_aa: CAWSGASGVTETQYF
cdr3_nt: TGTGCCTGGAGTGGGGCTAGCGGGGTCACGGAGACCCAGTACTTC

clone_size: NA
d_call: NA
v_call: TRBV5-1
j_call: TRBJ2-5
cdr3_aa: CASGPWGGQETQYF
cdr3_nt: TGCGCCAGCGGCCCCTGGGGCGGGCAAGAGACCCAGTACTTC

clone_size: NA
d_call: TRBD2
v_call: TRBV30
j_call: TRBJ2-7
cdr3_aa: CAWSRLAGVNEQYF
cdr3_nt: TGTGCCTGGAGTAGACTAGCGGGGGTTAACGAGCAGTACTTC

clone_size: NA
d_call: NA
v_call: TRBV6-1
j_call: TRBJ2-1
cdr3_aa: CASSDSGTTYNEQFF
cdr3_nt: TGTGCCAGCAGTGATTCGGGTACTACCTACAATGAGCAGTTCTTC

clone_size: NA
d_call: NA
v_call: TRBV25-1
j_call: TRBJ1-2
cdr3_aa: CASSLGGDGYTF
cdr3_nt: TGTGCCAGCAGTCTGGGTGGGGATGGCTACACCTTC

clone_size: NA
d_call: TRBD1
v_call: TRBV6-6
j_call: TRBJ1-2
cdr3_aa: CATGNRGAYGYTF
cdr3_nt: TGTGCCACCGGAAACAGGGGGGCCTATGGCTACACCTTC